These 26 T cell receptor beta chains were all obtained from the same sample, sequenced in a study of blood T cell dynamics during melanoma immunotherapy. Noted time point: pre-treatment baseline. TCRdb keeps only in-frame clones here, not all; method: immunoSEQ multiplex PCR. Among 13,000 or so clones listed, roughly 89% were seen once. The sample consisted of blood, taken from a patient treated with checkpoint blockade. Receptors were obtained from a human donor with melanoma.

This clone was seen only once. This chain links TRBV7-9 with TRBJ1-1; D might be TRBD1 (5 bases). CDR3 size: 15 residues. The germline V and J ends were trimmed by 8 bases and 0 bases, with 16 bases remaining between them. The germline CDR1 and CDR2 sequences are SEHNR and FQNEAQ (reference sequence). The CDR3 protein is CASVRWDAMNTEAFF. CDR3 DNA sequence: TGTGCCAGCGTCCGGTGGGACGCCATGAACACTGAAGCTTTCTTT.

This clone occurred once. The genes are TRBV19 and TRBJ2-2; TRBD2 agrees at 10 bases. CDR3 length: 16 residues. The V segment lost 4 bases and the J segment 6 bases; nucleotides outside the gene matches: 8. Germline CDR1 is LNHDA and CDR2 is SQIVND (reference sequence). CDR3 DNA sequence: TGTGCCAGTAGTACCAAACTAGCGGGGAGATCCGGGGAGCTGTTTTTT. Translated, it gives CASSTKLAGRSGELFF.

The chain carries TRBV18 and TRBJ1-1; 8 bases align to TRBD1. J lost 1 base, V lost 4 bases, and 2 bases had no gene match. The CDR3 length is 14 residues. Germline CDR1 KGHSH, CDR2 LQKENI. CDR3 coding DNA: TGTGCCAGCTCACTTGGACAGGGGAACACTGAAGCTTTCTTT. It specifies CASSLGQGNTEAFF.

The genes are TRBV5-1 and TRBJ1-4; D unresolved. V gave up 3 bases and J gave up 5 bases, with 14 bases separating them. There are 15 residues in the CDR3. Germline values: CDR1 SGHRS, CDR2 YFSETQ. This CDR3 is CASSSSHDTNEKLFF. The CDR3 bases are TGCGCCAGCAGCTCTTCCCATGACACCAATGAAAAACTGTTTTTT.

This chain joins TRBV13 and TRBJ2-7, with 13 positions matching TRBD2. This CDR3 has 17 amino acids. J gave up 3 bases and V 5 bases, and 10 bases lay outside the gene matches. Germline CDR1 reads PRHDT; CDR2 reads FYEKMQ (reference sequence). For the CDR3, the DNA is TGTGCCAGCAGCGCCGGGACTAGCGGGATGTCTAGCTACGAGCAGTACTTC. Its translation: CASSAGTSGMSSYEQYF. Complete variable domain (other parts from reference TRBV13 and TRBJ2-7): AAGVIQSPRHLIKEKRETATLKCYPIPRHDTVYWYQQGPGQDPQFLISFYEKMQSDKGSIPDRFSAQQFSDYHSELNMSSLELGDSALYFCASSAGTSGMSSYEQYFGPGTRLTVT.

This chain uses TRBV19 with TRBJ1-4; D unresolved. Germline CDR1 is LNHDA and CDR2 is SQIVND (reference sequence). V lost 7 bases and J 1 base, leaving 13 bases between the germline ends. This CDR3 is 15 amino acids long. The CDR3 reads CASTANRVTNEKLFF. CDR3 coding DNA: TGTGCCAGTACCGCTAACCGGGTAACTAATGAAAAACTGTTTTTT.

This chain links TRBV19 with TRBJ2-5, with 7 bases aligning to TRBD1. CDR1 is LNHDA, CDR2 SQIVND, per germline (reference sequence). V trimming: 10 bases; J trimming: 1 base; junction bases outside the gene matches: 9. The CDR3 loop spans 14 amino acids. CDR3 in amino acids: CATGIQGFQETQYF. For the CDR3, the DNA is TGTGCCACTGGAATACAGGGGTTCCAAGAGACCCAGTACTTC.

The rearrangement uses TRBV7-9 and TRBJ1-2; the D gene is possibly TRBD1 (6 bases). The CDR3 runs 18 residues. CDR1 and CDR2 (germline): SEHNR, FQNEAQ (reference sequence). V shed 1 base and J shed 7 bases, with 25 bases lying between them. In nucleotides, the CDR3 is TGTGCCAGCAGCTTAGACGGGGGCCGGGCGGGGGCTCGTTTTGGCTACACCTTC. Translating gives CASSLDGGRAGARFGYTF.

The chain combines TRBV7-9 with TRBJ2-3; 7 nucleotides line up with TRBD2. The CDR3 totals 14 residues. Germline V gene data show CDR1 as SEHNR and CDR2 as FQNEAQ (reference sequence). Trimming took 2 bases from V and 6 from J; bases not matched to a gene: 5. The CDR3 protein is CASSLILATDTQYF. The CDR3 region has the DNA TGTGCCAGCAGCTTAATACTAGCGACGGATACGCAGTATTTT.

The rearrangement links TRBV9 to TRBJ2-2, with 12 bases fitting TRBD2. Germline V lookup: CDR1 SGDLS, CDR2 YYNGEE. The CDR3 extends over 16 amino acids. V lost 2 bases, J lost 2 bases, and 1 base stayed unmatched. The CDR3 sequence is CASSVTSGSNTGELFF. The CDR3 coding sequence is TGTGCCAGCAGCGTGACTAGCGGGAGTAACACCGGGGAGCTGTTTTTT.

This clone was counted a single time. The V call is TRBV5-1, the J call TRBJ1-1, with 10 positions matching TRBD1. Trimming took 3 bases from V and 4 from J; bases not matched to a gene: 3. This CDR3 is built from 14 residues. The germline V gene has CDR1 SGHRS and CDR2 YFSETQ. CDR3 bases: TGCGCCAGCAGCTCCTGGACAGGGGGCACTGAAGCTTTCTTT. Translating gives CASSSWTGGTEAFF.

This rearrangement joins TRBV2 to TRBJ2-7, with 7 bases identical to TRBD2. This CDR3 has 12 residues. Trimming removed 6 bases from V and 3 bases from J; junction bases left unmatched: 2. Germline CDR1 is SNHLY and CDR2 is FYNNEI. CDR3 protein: CASRGDYYEQYF. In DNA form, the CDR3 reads TGTGCCAGCAGGGGGGACTACTACGAGCAGTACTTC.

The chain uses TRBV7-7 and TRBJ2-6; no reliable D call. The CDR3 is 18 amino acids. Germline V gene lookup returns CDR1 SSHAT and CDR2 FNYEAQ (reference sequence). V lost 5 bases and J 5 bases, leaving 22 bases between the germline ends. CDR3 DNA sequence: TGTGCCAGCAGCCAATTCGATAAGGCCCAAAGTCGGGCCAACGTCCTGACTTTC. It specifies CASSQFDKAQSRANVLTF.

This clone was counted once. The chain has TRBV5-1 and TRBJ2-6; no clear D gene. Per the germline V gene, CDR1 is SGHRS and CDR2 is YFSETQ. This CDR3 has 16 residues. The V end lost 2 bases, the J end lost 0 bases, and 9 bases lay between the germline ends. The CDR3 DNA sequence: TGCGCCAGCAGCTTAGGACGGAACTCTGGGGCCAACGTCCTGACTTTC. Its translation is CASSLGRNSGANVLTF.

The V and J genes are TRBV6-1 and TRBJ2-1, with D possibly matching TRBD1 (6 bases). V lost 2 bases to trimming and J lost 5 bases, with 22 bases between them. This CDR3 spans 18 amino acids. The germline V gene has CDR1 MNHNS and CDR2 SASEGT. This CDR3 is CASSEHFHRVLPNNEQFF. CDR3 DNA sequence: TGTGCCAGCAGTGAACATTTCCACAGGGTTCTACCTAACAATGAGCAGTTCTTC.

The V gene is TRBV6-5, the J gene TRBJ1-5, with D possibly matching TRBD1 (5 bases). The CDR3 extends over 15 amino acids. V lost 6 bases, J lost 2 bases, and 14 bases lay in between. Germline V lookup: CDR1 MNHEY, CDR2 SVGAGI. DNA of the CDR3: TGTGCCAGCAGCCCGGGACCGAGGGGCAATCAGCCCCAGCATTTT. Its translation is CASSPGPRGNQPQHF.

The CDR3 DNA reads as TGTGCCAGCAGTCAATGGACAGGGGCCTCAGAAGCTTTCTTT. This gives the protein CASSQWTGASEAFF. This chain links TRBV27 with TRBJ1-1, with 9 bases identical to TRBD1. Germline-derived CDR1 and CDR2 are MNHEY and SMNVEV (reference sequence). With 5 bases clipped from V and 8 bases from J, the junction kept 9 bases outside the gene matches. This CDR3 is built from 14 residues.

In DNA form, the CDR3 reads TGTGCCAGCAGGGGGGACAGGAGCTCTGGAAACACCATATATTTT. Encoded protein: CASRGDRSSGNTIYF. V usage is TRBV6-5 and J usage is TRBJ1-3; 8 nucleotides match TRBD1. The junction had 4 bases not matched to a gene; V was cut back by 6 bases and J by 0 bases. CDR1 and CDR2 (germline): MNHEY, SVGAGI. The CDR3 is 15 amino acids.

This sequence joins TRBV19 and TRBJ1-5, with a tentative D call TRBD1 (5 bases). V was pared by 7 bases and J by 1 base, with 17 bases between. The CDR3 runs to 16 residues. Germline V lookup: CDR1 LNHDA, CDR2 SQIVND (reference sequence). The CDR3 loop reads CASTVEGVGSNQPQHF. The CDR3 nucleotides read TGTGCCAGTACGGTTGAAGGGGTAGGGAGCAATCAGCCCCAGCATTTT.

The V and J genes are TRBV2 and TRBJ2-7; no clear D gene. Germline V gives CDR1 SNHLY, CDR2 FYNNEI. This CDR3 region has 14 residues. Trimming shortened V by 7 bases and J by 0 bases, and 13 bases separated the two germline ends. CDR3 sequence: CASTAATSSYEQYF. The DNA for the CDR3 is TGTGCCAGCACCGCGGCGACTTCCTCCTACGAGCAGTACTTC.

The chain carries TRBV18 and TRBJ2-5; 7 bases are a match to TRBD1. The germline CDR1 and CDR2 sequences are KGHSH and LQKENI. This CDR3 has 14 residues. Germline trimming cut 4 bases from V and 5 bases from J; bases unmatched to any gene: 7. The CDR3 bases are TGTGCCAGCTCACAGACAGGGTTTGGGGAGACCCAGTACTTC. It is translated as CASSQTGFGETQYF.

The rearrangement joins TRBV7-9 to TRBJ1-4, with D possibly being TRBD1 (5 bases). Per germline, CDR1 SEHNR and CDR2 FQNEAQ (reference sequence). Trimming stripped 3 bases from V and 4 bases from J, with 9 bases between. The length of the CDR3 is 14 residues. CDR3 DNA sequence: TGTGCCAGCAGCTTCCGGGACGGTAATGAAAAACTGTTTTTT. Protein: CASSFRDGNEKLFF.

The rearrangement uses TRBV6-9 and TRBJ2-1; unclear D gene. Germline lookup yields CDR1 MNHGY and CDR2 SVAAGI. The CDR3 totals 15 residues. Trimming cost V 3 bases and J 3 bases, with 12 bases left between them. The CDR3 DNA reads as TGTGCCAGCAGTTACGAGCCAGCCCGCTACAATGAGCAGTTCTTC. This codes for CASSYEPARYNEQFF.

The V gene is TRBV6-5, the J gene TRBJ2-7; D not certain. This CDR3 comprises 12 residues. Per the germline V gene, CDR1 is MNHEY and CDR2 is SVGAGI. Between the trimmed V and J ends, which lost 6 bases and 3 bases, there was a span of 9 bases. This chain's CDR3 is CASSLDGYEQYF. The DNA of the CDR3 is TGTGCCAGCAGCCTCGACGGCTACGAGCAGTACTTC.

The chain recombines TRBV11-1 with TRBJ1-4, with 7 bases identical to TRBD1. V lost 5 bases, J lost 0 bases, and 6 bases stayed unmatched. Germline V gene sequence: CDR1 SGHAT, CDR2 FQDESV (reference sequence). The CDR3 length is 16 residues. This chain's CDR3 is CASSPGQAATNEKLFF. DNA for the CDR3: TGTGCCAGCAGCCCCGGACAGGCCGCAACTAATGAAAAACTGTTTTTT.

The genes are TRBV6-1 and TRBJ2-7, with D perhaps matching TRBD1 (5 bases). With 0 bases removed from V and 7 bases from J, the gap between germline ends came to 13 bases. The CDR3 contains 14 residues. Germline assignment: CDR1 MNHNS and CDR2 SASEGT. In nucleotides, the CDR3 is TGTGCCAGCAGTGAAGCAAGCAGGGCGAGGGAGCAGTACTTC. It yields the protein CASSEASRAREQYF.